This T cell receptor (beta chain) was retrieved from a study of shared clonotypes between healthy human individuals. Looking at the study overall: The plates for each donor numbered three CD4 naive, three CD4 memory, two CD8 naive and one CD8 memory.

Data came from immunoSEQ multiplex PCR; TCRdb stores just in-frame clones and leaves some out. The sample records around 550,000 clones, roughly 95% being singletons. To note about this clone: Its specificity is unknown. Other DNA sequences from this sample encode an identical CDR3 as well.

The CDR3 loop spans 14 amino acids. Germline V gives CDR1 MDHEN, CDR2 SYDVKM. The V gene end was trimmed by 3 bases and the J gene end by 2 bases; junction bases not matched to a gene: 2. General observations from the study: It was the non-shared clonotypes that had lower generation probabilities than clonotypes shared by all four donors. Roughly 5.3% of naive CD4 clonotypes were common to a handful of donors.

CD45RO negativity and positive selection for CCR7 defined naive CD8 cells, a population that excluded terminally differentiated effector memory CD45RA+ cells. Healthy HIV-negative adults without recent acute infections or vaccinations served as donors. Sequencing was performed on naive CD8+ T cells sorted from blood. V and J are TRBV28 and TRBJ1-1, with 8 bases aligning to TRBD1. The clonotype originates from a woman aged 25 to 39 in good health. The CDR3 loop reads CASSFAGGNTEAFF. DNA of the CDR3: TGTGCCAGCAGTTTCGCAGGGGGCAACACTGAAGCTTTCTTT.